This TCR beta chain was recorded in a study of early T cells in non-severe SARS-CoV-2 infection. This clonotype occurred a few times. Looked up from germline, CDR1 is SGHRS and CDR2 is YFSETQ. The CDR3 is made up of 13 amino acids. Trimming left V 0 bases short and J 5 bases short, with 8 bases between. Via MiXCR, TCRdb re-called the 5' RACE reads, giving one row per CDR3 protein. The data show about 50,000 distinct CDR3 sequences, roughly 8.8% seen once. The V and J genes are TRBV5-1 and TRBJ1-1; possible D gene TRBD1, 5 bases. The origin of this receptor is an adult who was a healthcare worker with PCR-confirmed SARS-CoV-2 infection or an uninfected control (not recorded which). What was sequenced was whole blood. The CDR3 DNA reads TGCGCCAGCAGCTTGGGACAGACGACTGAAGCTTTCTTT. It encodes CASSLGQTTEAFF.